This TCR beta chain emerged from a study of T cell responses to AZD1222 COVID-19 vaccine. The method was immunoSEQ multiplex PCR; TCRdb's version includes in-frame clones alone and lacks a portion of them. The table has around 110,000 clones, 90% to 95% seen once. Trimming pared 4 bases from V and 9 bases from J, leaving 16 bases between. CDR3 length: 13 amino acids. The V gene's germline CDR1 is LNHDA and CDR2 SQIVND (reference sequence). The sample consisted of peripheral blood, taken on day 0 of AZD1222 vaccination. This TCR came from an adult in good health. The J gene is TRBJ2-7, the V gene TRBV19; D is uncertain. In nucleotides, the CDR3 is TGTGCCAGTAGTAGCGGTCTCGCCGCAGGGCAGTACTTC. Protein sequence: CASSSGLAAGQYF.